This TCR beta chain was sequenced in a study of shared clonotypes between healthy human individuals. Study-level background: CD8 memory received one plate per donor, CD8 naive two, CD4 memory three and CD4 naive three.

Some clones are missing from TCRdb's copy, which holds only in-frame ones; the method was immunoSEQ multiplex PCR. The sample has about 1,500,000 clones; roughly 95% are singletons. Germline loops: CDR1 SGDLS, CDR2 YYNGEE. The CDR3 has 16 residues. V gave up 4 bases and J gave up 2 bases, with 19 bases separating them. The sequence derives from a man aged 30 to 39 in good health. Sequenced sample: naive CD4+ T cells sorted from blood. Subset given: CD45RA+ positively selected. The rearrangement uses TRBV9 and TRBJ2-7; D is perhaps TRBD2 (5 bases). The CDR3 here is CASSLLPASKTYEQYF. The CDR3 nucleotides are TGTGCCAGCAGCCTTCTCCCGGCTAGCAAGACCTACGAGCAGTACTTC.